These 2 T cell receptor beta chains came from one sample sequenced in a study of response to subunit inactivated influenza vaccine. One entry per CDR3 protein, called by TCRdb with MiXCR from the RT-PCR reads. The sample yields about half a million distinct CDR3 sequences, 9.5% to 13% seen once. This sample comprised PBMCs from blood, obtained about 6 weeks after vaccination. The origin of the receptors is a man aged 50 to 60 who received an inactivated influenza vaccine.

J is TRBJ2-1 and V is TRBV7-9; D possibly corresponds to TRBD2 (7 bases). Per germline, CDR1 SEHNR and CDR2 FQNEAQ (reference sequence). The CDR3 loop spans 15 amino acids. The V and J ends lost 0 bases and 7 bases respectively, with 13 bases between them. The CDR3 DNA is TGTGCCAGCAGCTTAGCAGGGGGGGGTTCGAATGAGCAGTTCTTC. As protein: CASSLAGGGSNEQFF. The variable domain in full, completed from reference TRBV7-9 and TRBJ2-1, reads DTGVSQNPRHKITKRGQNVTFRCDPISEHNRLYWYRQTLGQGPEFLTYFQNEAQLEKSRLLSDRFSAERPKGSFSTLEIQRTEQGDSAMYLCASSLAGGGSNEQFFGPGTRLTVL.

Comment on this clonotype: The germline gene is not matched at one end of the junction; a read error may be the cause. The J gene is TRBJ2-5, the V gene TRBV20-1, with 9 bases identical to TRBD2. This CDR3 has 16 amino acids. Germline loops: CDR1 DFQATT, CDR2 SNEGSKA (reference sequence). The CDR3 DNA is TGCAGTGCTAGTAACAAGCGGGGGGCGTACCAAGCGACCCAGTACTTC. Translated: CSASNKRGAYQATQYF.